Each of the 17 T cell receptor beta chains below was sequenced from the same sample in a study of blood T cell repertoires in COVID-19 (dated by TCRdb to the early 2020s). The library was produced with the immunoSEQ multiplex PCR assay. Here the immuneACCESS table is served through TCRdb, limited to in-frame sequences with V and J called. Missing clones are a known gap in these copies; in checked studies unresolved V genes cover under half, and the rest lacks a known reason. The table for this sample lists about 56,000 clones; roughly 90% of them were counted only once. The ten largest clones represent about a fifth of the sample. The sequenced material came from peripheral blood. These receptors were collected from a human donor in a cohort sampled during active COVID-19.

The chain employs TRBV5-8 and TRBJ1-1; 9 bases line up with TRBD1. This CDR3 contains 14 residues. Trimming removed 4 bases from V and 6 bases from J; junction bases left unmatched: 7. Germline CDR1 SGHTS, CDR2 YDEGEE. CDR3 protein: CASSPGTGRPEAFF. CDR3 DNA: TGTGCCAGCAGCCCGGGGACAGGGAGGCCTGAAGCTTTCTTT.

The J gene is TRBJ2-1, the V gene TRBV6-6, with a tentative D call TRBD2 (6 bases). Trimming pared 6 bases from V and 6 bases from J, leaving 18 bases between. The germline gives CDR1 MNHNY, CDR2 SVGAGI (reference sequence). The CDR3 covers 15 residues. CDR3: CASSLPGLGLNEQFF. The CDR3 region has the DNA TGTGCCAGCAGCCTACCGGGACTGGGGCTCAATGAGCAGTTCTTC.

CDR3 nucleotides: TGTGCCAGCAGCTTGGGGGGGCCCCAGCATTTT. Its translation: CASSLGGPQHF. The rearrangement uses TRBV7-2 and TRBJ1-5, with D perhaps TRBD1 (5 bases). Trimming shortened V by 3 bases and J by 9 bases, and 6 bases separated the two germline ends. The CDR3 runs 11 residues. Germline V gene sequence: CDR1 SGHTA, CDR2 FQGNSA.

This sequence joins TRBV6-2 or TRBV6-3 and TRBJ1-2, with TRBD1 matching over 7 bases. Germline CDR1 is MNHEY and CDR2 is SVGEGT. The CDR3 spans 15 residues. The V segment lost 5 bases and the J segment 2 bases; nucleotides outside the gene matches: 8. In nucleotides, the CDR3 is TGTGCCAGCAGTCCACAGGGGCCGGAAAACTATGGCTACACCTTC. It codes for CASSPQGPENYGYTF.

The chain links TRBV2 to TRBJ2-7; 7 positions match TRBD2. CDR3 length: 15 amino acids. The J segment lost 0 bases and the V segment lost 8 bases, leaving 10 bases of the junction unmatched. Germline V gives CDR1 SNHLY, CDR2 FYNNEI. CDR3 in DNA: TGTGCCAGCCGCGCTATGGGGGGGTTCTCCTACGAGCAGTACTTC. Translated: CASRAMGGFSYEQYF. Full variable domain (rest looked up from reference TRBV2 and TRBJ2-7): EPEVTQTPSHQVTQMGQEVILRCVPISNHLYFYWYRQILGQKVEFLVSFYNNEISEKSEIFDDQFSVERPDGSNFTLKIRSTKLEDSAMYFCASRAMGGFSYEQYFGPGTRLTVT.

V and J are TRBV7-8 and TRBJ2-7, with 11 bases matching TRBD2. V lost 7 bases, J lost 1 base, and 6 bases stayed unmatched. The CDR3 is 15 residues long. Germline V gene sequence: CDR1 SGHVS, CDR2 FQNEAQ. CDR3 DNA sequence: TGTGCCAGCATCCCTAGCGGGGGGATATCCTACGAGCAGTACTTC. It specifies CASIPSGGISYEQYF. The variable domain in full, completed from reference TRBV7-8 and TRBJ2-7, reads GAGVSQSPRYKVAKRGQDVALRCDPISGHVSLFWYQQALGQGPEFLTYFQNEAQLDKSGLPSDRFFAERPEGSVSTLKIQRTQQEDSAVYLCASIPSGGISYEQYFGPGTRLTVT.

This clone was recorded only once. The chain has TRBV2 and TRBJ1-1; D remains unclear. The CDR3 consists of 11 residues. Trimming removed 11 bases from V and 4 bases from J, with 11 bases in between. CDR1 SNHLY and CDR2 FYNNEI come from the germline V gene. The CDR3 DNA reads as TGTGCCGGTCAGGAGGCCACTGAAGCTTTCTTT. This encodes CAGQEATEAFF.

This clone occurred once. V gene TRBV21-1 combines with J gene TRBJ2-7; whether TRBD1, the table's D call, matches the DNA was not checked. TRBV21-1 is a pseudogene. This CDR3 is 19 amino acids long. CDR3 nucleotide sequence: TGTGCCAGCAGCAAATCCCGACAGGGATCCACATCCCCTCCCTACGAGCAGTACTTC. Its protein product is CASSKSRQGSTSPPYEQYF.

The chain couples TRBV6-6 to TRBJ1-5; no definite D call. Germline V gene data show CDR1 as MNHNY and CDR2 as SVGAGI (reference sequence). The CDR3 totals 17 residues. The ends were cut back, 5 bases at V and 1 base at J, with 18 bases in the middle. The CDR3 nucleotides are TGTGCCAGCAGTCTCTCCCTGGGTCCGGGGAGCAATCAGCCCCAGCATTTT. Translating it yields CASSLSLGPGSNQPQHF.

This rearrangement joins TRBV15 to TRBJ1-2, with D possibly being TRBD1 (6 bases). From germline, CDR1 is LNHNV and CDR2 YYDKDF (reference sequence). CDR3 size: 16 residues. V was trimmed by 2 bases and J by 0 bases, leaving 13 bases between them. DNA for the CDR3: TGTGCCACCAGCAGACGGACAGTCCTCTCTAACTATGGCTACACCTTC. Protein product: CATSRRTVLSNYGYTF. Complete variable domain (other parts from reference TRBV15 and TRBJ1-2): DAMVIQNPRYQVTQFGKPVTLSCSQTLNHNVMYWYQQKSSQAPKLLFHYYDKDFNNEADTPDNFQSRRPNTSFCFLDIRSPGLGDTAMYLCATSRRTVLSNYGYTFGSGTRLTVV.

The genes are TRBV20-1 and TRBJ2-7; D may be TRBD1 (5 bases). This CDR3 contains 11 residues. Per the germline V gene, CDR1 is DFQATT and CDR2 is SNEGSKA (reference sequence). V was clipped by 6 bases and J by 11 bases, with 17 bases between them. The CDR3: CSAPQGVIEYF. The CDR3 region has the DNA TGCAGTGCCCCTCAAGGGGTGATTGAGTACTTC.

The rearrangement links TRBV7-2 to TRBJ2-2; 8 bases are a match to TRBD1. This CDR3 has 18 amino acids. The germline CDR1 and CDR2 sequences are SGHTA and FQGNSA. Losses at the gene ends were 5 bases for V and 1 base for J; bases not matched to a gene: 12. DNA for the CDR3: TGTGCCAGCAGCCTTACGGCCTGGACAGGGAAGAACACCGGGGAGCTGTTTTTT. Protein sequence: CASSLTAWTGKNTGELFF.

The V and J genes are TRBV28 and TRBJ2-7; TRBD1 agrees at 7 bases. CDR1 MDHEN and CDR2 SYDVKM come from the germline V gene. The V and J ends lost 4 bases and 2 bases, in that order; junction bases with no gene match: 11. CDR3 length equals 16 residues. CDR3 nucleotide sequence: TGTGCCAGCAGTTCCGGGACAGCCACCCGCCCCTACGAGCAGTACTTC. Translated, it gives CASSSGTATRPYEQYF.

The chain recombines TRBV9 with TRBJ1-1; D gene ambiguous. Germline V lookup: CDR1 SGDLS, CDR2 YYNGEE. Between the trimmed V and J ends, which lost 3 bases and 1 base, there was a span of 10 bases. The CDR3 has 14 amino acids. The CDR3 protein is CASSASSGNTEAFF. For the CDR3, the DNA is TGTGCCAGCAGCGCGTCCTCGGGGAACACTGAAGCTTTCTTT.

V is TRBV7-3 and J is TRBJ2-1, with 10 bases aligning to TRBD2. The CDR3 runs 15 residues. CDR1 SGHTA and CDR2 FQGTGA come from the germline V gene. V gave up 5 bases and J gave up 7 bases; unmatched junction bases: 8. CDR3 DNA: TGTGCCAGCAGCGAAGTAGCGGGGGGACCGAATGAGCAGTTCTTC. Its protein product is CASSEVAGGPNEQFF.

The rearrangement links TRBV14 to TRBJ2-3; no firm D call. Germline values: CDR1 SGHDN, CDR2 FVKESK. The CDR3 loop spans 16 amino acids. V dropped 1 base and J dropped 5 bases, with 16 bases sitting between them. The CDR3 sequence: CASSQGVRLGRDTQYF. The CDR3 DNA reads TGTGCCAGCAGCCAAGGGGTTCGGCTGGGCAGAGATACGCAGTATTTT.

The count of this clone is one. The chain combines TRBV6-5 with TRBJ1-6; D remains unclear. The germline V and J ends were trimmed by 6 bases and 8 bases, with 17 bases remaining between them. The germline V gene has CDR1 MNHEY and CDR2 SVGAGI. This CDR3 spans 15 amino acids. DNA for the CDR3: TGTGCCAGCAGCCGCGGGCCTTACGGATATTCACCCCTCCACTTT. Its translation is CASSRGPYGYSPLHF.